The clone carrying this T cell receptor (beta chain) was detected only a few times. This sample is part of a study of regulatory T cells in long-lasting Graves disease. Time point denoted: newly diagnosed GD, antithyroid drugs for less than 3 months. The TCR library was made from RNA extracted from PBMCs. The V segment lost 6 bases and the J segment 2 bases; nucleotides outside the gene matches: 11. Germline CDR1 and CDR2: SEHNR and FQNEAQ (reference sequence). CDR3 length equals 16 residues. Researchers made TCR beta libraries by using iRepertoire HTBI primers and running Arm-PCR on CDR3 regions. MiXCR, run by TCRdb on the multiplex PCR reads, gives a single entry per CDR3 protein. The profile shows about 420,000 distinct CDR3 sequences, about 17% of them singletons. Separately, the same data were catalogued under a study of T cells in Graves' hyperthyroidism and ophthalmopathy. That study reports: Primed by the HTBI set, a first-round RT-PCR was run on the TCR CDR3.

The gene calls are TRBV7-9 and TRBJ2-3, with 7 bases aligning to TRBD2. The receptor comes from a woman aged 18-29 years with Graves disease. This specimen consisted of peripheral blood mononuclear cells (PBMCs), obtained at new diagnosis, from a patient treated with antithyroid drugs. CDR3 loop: CASRLAGGSYTDTQYF. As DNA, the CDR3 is TGTGCCAGCAGACTAGCCGGGGGGTCATACACAGATACGCAGTATTTT.